This T cell receptor beta chain originates from a study of blood T cell repertoires in COVID-19. Repertoires were generated with immunoSEQ multiplex PCR, while TCRdb's copy carries only in-frame clones and drops some. The data show about 21,000 clones, with more than 80% seen just once and roughly 6% held by the top ten. CDR1 and CDR2 from the germline V gene are ENHRY and SYGVKD. Trimming left V 6 bases short and J 6 bases short, with 9 bases between. This CDR3 contains 11 residues. The chain carries TRBV10-3 and TRBJ2-7; D gene ambiguous. Input material: peripheral blood. The sequence came from a human donor in a cohort sampled during active COVID-19. The CDR3 region is CAISLSGEQYF. The CDR3, as DNA: TGTGCCATCAGCCTTTCAGGCGAGCAGTACTTC.